These T cell receptor beta chains were read from a single sample in a study of cytomegalovirus exposure and HLA in healthy donors. Assay: immunoSEQ multiplex PCR; the TCRdb copy retains only in-frame clones and omits some. The sample consists of around 250,000 clones, 90% of them appearing once. The sequenced sample consisted of PBMCs. These receptor sequences come from a woman aged 18-35 years in good health and CMV-seronegative. CDR3s include the opening cysteine and the closing phenylalanine or tryptophan. The D gene is left open where the match is weak. Part of the rows lack a size; the others show once, few, many or a class for expanded clones.

cdr3_aa cdr3_nt j_call clone_size d_call v_call
CASSSSIKASYEQYF TGTGCCAGCAGCTCAAGTATTAAAGCCTCCTACGAGCAGTACTTC TRBJ2-7 . . TRBV7-9
CASGFNGVYGYTF TGTGCTAGTGGTTTTAACGGGGTTTATGGCTACACCTTC TRBJ1-2 once . TRBV12-5
CASSLGLGVAYEQYF TGTGCCAGCAGTTTAGGCCTAGGGGTGGCCTACGAGCAGTACTTC TRBJ2-7 once . TRBV27
CASSIRQGSYNEQFF TGTGCCAGTAGTATCCGACAGGGTTCCTACAATGAGCAGTTCTTC TRBJ2-1 . TRBD1 TRBV19
CASRSDRTNTEAFF TGCGCCAGCAGATCGGACAGGACGAACACTGAAGCTTTCTTT TRBJ1-1 . TRBD1 TRBV5-1
CASSPDGGGLVAFF TGTGCCAGCAGCCCGGACGGGGGTGGCCTTGTAGCTTTCTTT TRBJ1-1 once . TRBV27
CASSLHGQGVIGEQYF TGTGCCAGCAGCTTACACGGACAGGGGGTGATCGGCGAGCAGTACTTC TRBJ2-7 few TRBD1 TRBV7-6
CASSPPSGQRLTIYF TGTGCCAGCTCACCACCTTCGGGACAGAGACTCACCATATATTTT TRBJ1-3 . TRBD1 TRBV18
CASSPFATNEKLFF TGTGCCAGCAGCCCCTTTGCAACTAATGAAAAACTGTTTTTT TRBJ1-4 . . TRBV6-5
CASSLGDRAINTIYF TGCGCCAGCAGCTTGGGGGACAGGGCAATAAACACCATATATTTT TRBJ1-3 . TRBD1 TRBV5-1
CASSLCCRDRTSYEQYF TGCGCCAGCAGCCTTTGTTGTCGGGACAGGACCTCCTACGAGCAGTACTTC TRBJ2-7 few TRBD1 TRBV5-1
CASSFRKGTGGRVYNSPLHF TGTGCCAGCAGTTTTCGGAAGGGGACAGGGGGTCGAGTCTATAATTCACCCCTCCACTTT TRBJ1-6 . TRBD1 TRBV28
CASYWDRDSGANVLTF TGTGCCAGCTACTGGGACAGGGATTCTGGGGCCAACGTCCTGACTTTC TRBJ2-6 . TRBD1 TRBV2
CASSLMMAGDIDEQFF TGCGCCAGCAGCTTGATGATGGCGGGGGATATCGATGAGCAGTTCTTC TRBJ2-1 . TRBD2 TRBV5-1
CASSLAGGGETQYF TGTGCCAGCAGCTTGGCAGGGGGCGGGGAGACCCAGTACTTC TRBJ2-5 . TRBD1 TRBV5-4
CASSPIRTNEKLFF TGTGCCAGCAGCCCCATCCGGACTAATGAAAAACTGTTTTTT TRBJ1-4 . . TRBV27
CASSETGNEQFF TGTGCCAGCAGTGAAACCGGTAATGAGCAGTTCTTC TRBJ2-1 . . TRBV6-1
CASSSSGGAAGELFF TGCGCCAGCAGCAGTAGCGGGGGGGCCGCCGGGGAGCTGTTTTTT TRBJ2-2 . TRBD2 TRBV5-1
CASIGTWGTGDSPLHF TGTGCCAGCATCGGTACTTGGGGGACAGGAGACTCACCCCTCCACTTT TRBJ1-6 few TRBD1 TRBV25-1
CASMAGTNEKLFF TGTGCCAGTATGGCGGGAACTAATGAAAAACTGTTTTTT TRBJ1-4 . . TRBV19
CASSLVALSGYTF TGTGCCAGCAGCTTAGTCGCCCTAAGTGGCTACACCTTC TRBJ1-2 few . TRBV11-2
CASSLAQAAMAGELFF TGTGCCAGCAGCTTAGCGCAGGCCGCGATGGCCGGGGAGCTGTTTTTT TRBJ2-2 . . TRBV7-6
CASSRTGGRYNEQFF TGTGCCAGCAGCAGGACAGGGGGTAGATACAATGAGCAGTTCTTC TRBJ2-1 . TRBD1 TRBV27
CASSLLGQGNTGELFF TGTGCCAGCAGCTTATTGGGACAGGGGAACACCGGGGAGCTGTTTTTT TRBJ2-2 . TRBD1 TRBV13
CASSSPDRDGTGELFF TGCGCCAGCAGCTCGCCGGACAGGGACGGGACCGGGGAGCTGTTTTTT TRBJ2-2 . TRBD1 TRBV5-1
CASSLSSSLTNEQFF TGTGCCAGCAGCTTAAGCTCTAGCCTAACCAATGAGCAGTTCTTC TRBJ2-1 . . TRBV7-2
CASSYRRGGTDTQYF TGTGCCAGCAGTTACCGGCGGGGCGGCACAGATACGCAGTATTTT TRBJ2-3 once . TRBV6-5
CASSLGRGANEKLFF TGTGCCAGCAGCTTAGGCAGGGGTGCTAATGAAAAACTGTTTTTT TRBJ1-4 . . TRBV7-6
CASSQDRGLQETQYF TGCGCCAGCAGCCAAGACCGAGGCCTCCAAGAGACCCAGTACTTC TRBJ2-5 . . TRBV4-1
CASSNSLVDNEQFF TGTGCCAGTAGTAATTCGCTAGTCGACAATGAGCAGTTCTTC TRBJ2-1 . . TRBV19
CASSQERDGGDTSGELFF TGCGCCAGCAGCCAAGAAAGGGATGGGGGGGACACAAGTGGGGAGCTGTTTTTT TRBJ2-2 few . TRBV4-1
CASSGGGYAGENTEAFF TGCGCCAGCAGTGGGGGGGGCTACGCAGGGGAGAACACTGAAGCTTTCTTT TRBJ1-1 . . TRBV4-1
CASNDRASGNTIYF TGTGCCAGTAACGACAGGGCCTCTGGAAACACCATATATTTT TRBJ1-3 . TRBD1 TRBV19
CASSDSEDRGSEQFF TGTGCCAGCAGTGACTCGGAGGACAGGGGGAGTGAGCAGTTCTTC TRBJ2-1 few TRBD1 TRBV6-4
CASSVTGGLGDQYF TGTGCCAGCAGCGTAACCGGCGGACTCGGGGACCAGTACTTC TRBJ2-5 . . TRBV9